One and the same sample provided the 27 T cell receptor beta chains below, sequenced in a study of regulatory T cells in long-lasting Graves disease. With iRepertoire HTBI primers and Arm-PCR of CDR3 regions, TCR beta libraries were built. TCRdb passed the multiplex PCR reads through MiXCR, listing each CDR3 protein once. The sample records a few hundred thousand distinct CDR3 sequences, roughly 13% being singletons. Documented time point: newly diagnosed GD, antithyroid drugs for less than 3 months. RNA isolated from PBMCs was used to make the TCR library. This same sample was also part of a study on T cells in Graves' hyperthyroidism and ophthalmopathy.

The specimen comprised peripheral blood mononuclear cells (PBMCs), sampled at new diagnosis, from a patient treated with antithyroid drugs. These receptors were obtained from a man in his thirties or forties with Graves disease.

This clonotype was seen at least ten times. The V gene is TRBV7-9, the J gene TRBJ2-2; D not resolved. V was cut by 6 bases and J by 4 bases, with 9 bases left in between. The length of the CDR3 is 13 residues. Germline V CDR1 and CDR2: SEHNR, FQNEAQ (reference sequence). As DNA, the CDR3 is TGTGCCAGCAGGGGCGGCGGCACCGGGGAGCTGTTTTTT. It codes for CASRGGGTGELFF. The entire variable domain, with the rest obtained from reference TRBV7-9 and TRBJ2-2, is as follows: DTGVSQNPRHKITKRGQNVTFRCDPISEHNRLYWYRQTLGQGPEFLTYFQNEAQLEKSRLLSDRFSAERPKGSFSTLEIQRTEQGDSAMYLCASRGGGTGELFFGEGSRLTVL.

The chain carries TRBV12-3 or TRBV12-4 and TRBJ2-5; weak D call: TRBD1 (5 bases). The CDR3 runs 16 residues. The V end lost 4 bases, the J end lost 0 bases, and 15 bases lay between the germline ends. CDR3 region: CASSSNSDSYQETQYF. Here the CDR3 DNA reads TGTGCCAGCAGTTCAAACAGCGACAGTTACCAAGAGACCCAGTACTTC.

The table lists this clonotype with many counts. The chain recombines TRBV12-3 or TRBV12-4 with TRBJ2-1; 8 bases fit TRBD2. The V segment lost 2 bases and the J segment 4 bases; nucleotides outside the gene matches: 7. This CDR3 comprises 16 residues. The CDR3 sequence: CASSLLAGGFYNEQFF. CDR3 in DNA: TGTGCCAGCAGTTTACTGGCGGGAGGCTTTTACAATGAGCAGTTCTTC.

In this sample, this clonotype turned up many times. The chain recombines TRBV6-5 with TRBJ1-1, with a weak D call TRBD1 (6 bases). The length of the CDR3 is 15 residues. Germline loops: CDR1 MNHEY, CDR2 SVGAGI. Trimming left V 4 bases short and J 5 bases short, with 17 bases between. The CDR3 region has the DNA TGTGCCAGCAGTTTGACAGGTACGGCGGGAACTGAAGCTTTCTTT. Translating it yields CASSLTGTAGTEAFF.

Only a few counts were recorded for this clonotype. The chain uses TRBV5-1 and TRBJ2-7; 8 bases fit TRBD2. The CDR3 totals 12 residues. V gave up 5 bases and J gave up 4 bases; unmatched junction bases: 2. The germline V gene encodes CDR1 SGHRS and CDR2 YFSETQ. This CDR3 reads CASRREEYEQYF. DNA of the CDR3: TGCGCCAGCAGGCGGGAGGAGTACGAGCAGTACTTC.

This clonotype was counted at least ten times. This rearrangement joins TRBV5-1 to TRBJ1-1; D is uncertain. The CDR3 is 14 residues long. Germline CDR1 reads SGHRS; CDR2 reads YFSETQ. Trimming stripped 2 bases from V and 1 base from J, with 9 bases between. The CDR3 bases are TGCGCCAGCAGCTTTTCCTTATCGAACACTGAAGCTTTCTTT. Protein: CASSFSLSNTEAFF.

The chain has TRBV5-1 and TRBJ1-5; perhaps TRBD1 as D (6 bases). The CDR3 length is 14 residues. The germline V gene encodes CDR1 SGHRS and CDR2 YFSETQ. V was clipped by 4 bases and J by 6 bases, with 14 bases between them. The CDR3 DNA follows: TGCGCCAGCAGCCCAACAGGGTTTCCTCAGCCCCAGCATTTT. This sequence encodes CASSPTGFPQPQHF.

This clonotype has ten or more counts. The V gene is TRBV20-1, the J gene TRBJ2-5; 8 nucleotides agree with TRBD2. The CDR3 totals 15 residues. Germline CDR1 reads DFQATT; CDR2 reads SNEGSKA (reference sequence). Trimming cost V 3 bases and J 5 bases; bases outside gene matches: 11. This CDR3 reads CSASVTGGTFETQYF. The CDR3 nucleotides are TGCAGTGCTAGTGTAACGGGAGGGACGTTTGAGACCCAGTACTTC.

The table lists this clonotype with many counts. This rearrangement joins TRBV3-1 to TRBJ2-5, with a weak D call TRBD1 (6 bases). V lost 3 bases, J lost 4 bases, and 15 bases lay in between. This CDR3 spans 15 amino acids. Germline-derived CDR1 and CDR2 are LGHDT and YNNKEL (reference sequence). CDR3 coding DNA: TGTGCCAGCAGCCAGGGCCAGGGGTCGATAGAGACCCAGTACTTC. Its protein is CASSQGQGSIETQYF.

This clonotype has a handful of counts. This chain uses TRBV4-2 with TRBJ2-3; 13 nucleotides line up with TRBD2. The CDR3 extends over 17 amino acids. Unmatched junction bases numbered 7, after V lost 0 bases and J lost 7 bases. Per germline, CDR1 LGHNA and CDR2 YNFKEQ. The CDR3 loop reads CASSQDGTSGTGYTQYF. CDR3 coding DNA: TGTGCCAGCAGCCAAGATGGGACTAGCGGGACCGGGTATACGCAGTATTTT.

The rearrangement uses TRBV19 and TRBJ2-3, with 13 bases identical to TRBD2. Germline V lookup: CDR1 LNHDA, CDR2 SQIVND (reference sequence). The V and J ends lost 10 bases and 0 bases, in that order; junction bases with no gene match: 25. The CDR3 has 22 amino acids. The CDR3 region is CATSERGPGLAGVPSSTDTQYF. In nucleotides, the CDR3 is TGTGCCACTAGCGAGCGGGGACCCGGACTAGCGGGAGTACCTTCTAGCACAGATACGCAGTATTTT. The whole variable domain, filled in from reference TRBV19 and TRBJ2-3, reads DGGITQSPKYLFRKEGQNVTLSCEQNLNHDAMYWYRQDPGQGLRLIYYSQIVNDFQKGDIAEGYSVSREKKESFPLTVTSAQKNPTAFYLCATSERGPGLAGVPSSTDTQYFGPGTRLTVL.

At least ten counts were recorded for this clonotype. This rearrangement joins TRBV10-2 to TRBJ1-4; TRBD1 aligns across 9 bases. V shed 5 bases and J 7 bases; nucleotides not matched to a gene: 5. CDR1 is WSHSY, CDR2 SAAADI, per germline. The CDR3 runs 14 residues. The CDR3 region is CASSMGQGFEKLFF. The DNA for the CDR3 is TGCGCCAGCAGTATGGGACAGGGATTTGAAAAACTGTTTTTT.

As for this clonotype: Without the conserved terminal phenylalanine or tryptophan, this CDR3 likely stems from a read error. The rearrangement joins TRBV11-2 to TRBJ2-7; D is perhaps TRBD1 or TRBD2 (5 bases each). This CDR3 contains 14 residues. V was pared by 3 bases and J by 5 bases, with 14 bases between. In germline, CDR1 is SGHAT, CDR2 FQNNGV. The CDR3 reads CASSFPRGDHEQYL. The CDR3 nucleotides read TGTGCCAGCAGCTTCCCCCGAGGGGACCACGAGCAGTACCTC.

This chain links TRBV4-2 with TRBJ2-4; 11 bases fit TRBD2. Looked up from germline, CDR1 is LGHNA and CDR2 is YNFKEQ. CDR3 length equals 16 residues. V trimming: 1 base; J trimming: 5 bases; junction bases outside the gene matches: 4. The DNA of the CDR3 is TGTGCCAGCAGCCAAGGGCTTAGCGGGGGGGAAAACATTCAGTACTTC. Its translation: CASSQGLSGGENIQYF.

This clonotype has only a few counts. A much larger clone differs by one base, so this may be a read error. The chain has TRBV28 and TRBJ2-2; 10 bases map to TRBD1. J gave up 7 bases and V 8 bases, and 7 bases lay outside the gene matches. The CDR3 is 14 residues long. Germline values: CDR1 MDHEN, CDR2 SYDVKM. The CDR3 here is CASGSTGGHGELFF. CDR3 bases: TGTGCCAGCGGGTCGACAGGGGGCCACGGGGAGCTGTTTTTT.

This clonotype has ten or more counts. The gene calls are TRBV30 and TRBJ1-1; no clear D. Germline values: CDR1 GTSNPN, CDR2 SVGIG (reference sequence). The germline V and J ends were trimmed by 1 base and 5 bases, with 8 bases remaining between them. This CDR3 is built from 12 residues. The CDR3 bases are TGTGCCTGGAGTGGGTCAAAGACTGAAGCTTTCTTT. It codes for CAWSGSKTEAFF.

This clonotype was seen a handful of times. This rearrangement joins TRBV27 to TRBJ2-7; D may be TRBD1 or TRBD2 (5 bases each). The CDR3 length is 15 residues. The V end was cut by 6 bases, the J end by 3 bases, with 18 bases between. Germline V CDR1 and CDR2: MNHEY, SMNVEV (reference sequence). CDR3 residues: CASSRTRDGHYEQYF. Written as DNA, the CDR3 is TGTGCCAGCAGCCGAACCCGGGACGGTCACTACGAGCAGTACTTC.

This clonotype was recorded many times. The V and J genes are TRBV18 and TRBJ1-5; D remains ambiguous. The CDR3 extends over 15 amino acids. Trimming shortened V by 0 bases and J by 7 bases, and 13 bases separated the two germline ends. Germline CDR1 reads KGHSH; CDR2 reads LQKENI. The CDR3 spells CASSPPGVGGQPQHF. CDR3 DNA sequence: TGTGCCAGCTCACCACCCGGGGTAGGAGGACAGCCCCAGCATTTT.

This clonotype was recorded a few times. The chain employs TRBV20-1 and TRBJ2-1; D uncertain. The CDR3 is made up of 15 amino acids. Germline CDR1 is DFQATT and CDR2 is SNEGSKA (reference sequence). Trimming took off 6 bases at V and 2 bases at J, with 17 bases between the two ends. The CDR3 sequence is CSARRSESTYNEQFF. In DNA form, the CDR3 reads TGCAGTGCCAGGCGGAGCGAGTCGACCTACAATGAGCAGTTCTTC.

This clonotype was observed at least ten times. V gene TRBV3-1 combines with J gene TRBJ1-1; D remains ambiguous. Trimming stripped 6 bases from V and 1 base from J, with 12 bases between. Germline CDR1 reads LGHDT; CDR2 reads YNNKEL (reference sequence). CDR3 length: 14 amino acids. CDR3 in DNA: TGTGCCAGCAGGCAGTTCGGCGGGAACACTGAAGCTTTCTTT. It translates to CASRQFGGNTEAFF.

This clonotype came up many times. This CDR3 is CASSLRVSNQPQHF. In DNA, the CDR3 is TGTGCCAGCAGTTTAAGGGTTTCCAATCAGCCCCAGCATTTT. The chain couples TRBV27 to TRBJ1-5; D uncertain. Trimming left V 2 bases short and J 3 bases short, with 8 bases between. The CDR3 contains 14 residues. Germline V CDR1 and CDR2: MNHEY, SMNVEV (reference sequence).

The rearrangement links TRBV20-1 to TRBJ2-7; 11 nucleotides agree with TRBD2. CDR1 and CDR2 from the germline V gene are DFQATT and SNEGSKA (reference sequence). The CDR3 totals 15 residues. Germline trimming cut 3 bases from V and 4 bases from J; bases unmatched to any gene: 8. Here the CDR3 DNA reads TGCAGTGCTAGGACCGGGACTAGCGGACCTTACGAGCAGTACTTC. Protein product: CSARTGTSGPYEQYF.

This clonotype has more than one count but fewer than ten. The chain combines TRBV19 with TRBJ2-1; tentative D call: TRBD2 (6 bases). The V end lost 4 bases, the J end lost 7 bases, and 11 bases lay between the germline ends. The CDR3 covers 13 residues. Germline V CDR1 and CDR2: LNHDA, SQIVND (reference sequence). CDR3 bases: TGTGCCAGTAGTACGGAGGGTCTGAATGAGCAGTTCTTC. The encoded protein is CASSTEGLNEQFF.

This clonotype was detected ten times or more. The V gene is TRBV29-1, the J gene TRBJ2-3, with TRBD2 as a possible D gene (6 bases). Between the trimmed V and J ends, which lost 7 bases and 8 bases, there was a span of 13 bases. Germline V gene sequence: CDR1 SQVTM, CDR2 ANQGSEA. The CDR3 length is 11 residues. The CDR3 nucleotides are TGCAGCGCCCATATAGCGGTTACGCAGTATTTT. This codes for CSAHIAVTQYF.

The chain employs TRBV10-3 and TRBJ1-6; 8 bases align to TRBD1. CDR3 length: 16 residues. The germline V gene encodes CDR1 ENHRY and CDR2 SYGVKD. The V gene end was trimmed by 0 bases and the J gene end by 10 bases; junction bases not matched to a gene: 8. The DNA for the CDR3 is TGTGCCATCAGTGAGTCGGCAGGGGGCGCAAGATCACCCCTCCACTTT. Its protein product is CAISESAGGARSPLHF.

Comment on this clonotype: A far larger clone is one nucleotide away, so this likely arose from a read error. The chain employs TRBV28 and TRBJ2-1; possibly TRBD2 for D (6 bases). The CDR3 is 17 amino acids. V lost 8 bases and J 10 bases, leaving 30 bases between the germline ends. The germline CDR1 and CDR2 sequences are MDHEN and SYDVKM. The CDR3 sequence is CASDIGPGSGLSYEQFF. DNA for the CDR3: TGTGCCAGCGATATTGGGCCAGGCAGCGGGCTCTCCTACGAGCAGTTCTTC.

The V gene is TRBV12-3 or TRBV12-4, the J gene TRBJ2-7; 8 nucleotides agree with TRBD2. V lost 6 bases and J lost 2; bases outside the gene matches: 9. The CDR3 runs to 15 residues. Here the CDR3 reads CASSLSGGTPYEQYF. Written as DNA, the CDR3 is TGTGCCAGCAGCCTCTCGGGGGGGACTCCCTACGAGCAGTACTTC.